This TCR beta chain emerged from a study of CD4+ T cells in melanoma. A note on this clone: Antigen specificity is unknown. The same CDR3 is also encoded by other DNA sequences in this sample.

Study results and caveats: CD8+ T cell, macrophage and B cell function reportedly correlated with neoantigen-specific CD4+ T cells. Reportedly, melanoma neoantigen-specific CD4+ T cells showed varied differentiation states.

Trimming left V 0 bases short and J 0 bases short, with 12 bases between. CDR3 length: 17 residues. CDR1 is MGHRA, CDR2 YSYEKL, per germline. The method was immunoSEQ multiplex PCR; TCRdb's version includes in-frame clones alone and lacks a portion of them. Found here are over 45,000 clones, over 60% of them singletons; the top ten hold about 5.1%. Sequencing was performed on tumor tissue. This clonotype originated in a human donor with melanoma. V and J are TRBV4-1 and TRBJ1-5; unclear D gene. CDR3 sequence: CASSQDGLANSNQPQHF. As DNA, the CDR3 is TGCGCCAGCAGCCAAGATGGATTGGCAAATAGCAATCAGCCCCAGCATTTT.